A single T cell receptor (beta chain) is shown here with its context. These data come from a study of blood T cell repertoires in COVID-19. About the study: Some COVID-19 samples were acute and others convalescent; all came from the United States, Italy and Spain. Nucleic acid was either cDNA or gDNA, and it came from T cells, B-cell-depleted T cells, or PBMCs.

Under the authors' procedure: Amplification of reference gene primers was used by the study to estimate nucleated cell counts. Libraries were prepared by immunoSEQ multiplex PCR; TCRdb keeps only in-frame clonotypes and omits some of them. V and J calls and clone size are those listed in that table; D and trimming were worked out from the DNA. There are about 200,000 clones in the sample; just over 85% occur only once, and over 4.5% lies in the top ten. Per germline, CDR1 LGHDT and CDR2 YNNKEL (reference sequence). The CDR3 has 15 amino acids. Unmatched junction bases numbered 9, after V lost 8 bases and J lost 3 bases.

Sample: peripheral blood. The chain is built from TRBV3-1 (or the pseudogene TRBV3-2) and TRBJ2-3; the match to TRBD1 covers 9 bases. This TCR was recovered from a man of 80 years or more with acute or convalescent COVID-19. The DNA of the CDR3 is TGTGCCAGCGGCGGACAGGGGCGGGGAACAGATACGCAGTATTTT. This translates into CASGGQGRGTDTQYF.